This T cell receptor beta chain was retrieved from a study of control samples from healthy donors and cancer patients. TCRdb's copy holds only in-frame clones and misses some; the assay was immunoSEQ multiplex PCR. Altogether more than 95,000 clones are present, just over 90% being singletons, with the ten largest covering 8%. The CDR3 contains 14 residues. Looked up from germline, CDR1 is LNHDA and CDR2 is SQIVND (reference sequence). Trimming took off 7 bases at V and 6 bases at J, with 13 bases between the two ends. The receptor was derived from a man younger than 30 in good health. The source material was blood. The V and J genes are TRBV19 and TRBJ1-6; no clear D gene. The DNA for the CDR3 is TGTGCCAGTAATAGGCAGAACATTAATTCACCCCTCCACTTT. Translating gives CASNRQNINSPLHF.